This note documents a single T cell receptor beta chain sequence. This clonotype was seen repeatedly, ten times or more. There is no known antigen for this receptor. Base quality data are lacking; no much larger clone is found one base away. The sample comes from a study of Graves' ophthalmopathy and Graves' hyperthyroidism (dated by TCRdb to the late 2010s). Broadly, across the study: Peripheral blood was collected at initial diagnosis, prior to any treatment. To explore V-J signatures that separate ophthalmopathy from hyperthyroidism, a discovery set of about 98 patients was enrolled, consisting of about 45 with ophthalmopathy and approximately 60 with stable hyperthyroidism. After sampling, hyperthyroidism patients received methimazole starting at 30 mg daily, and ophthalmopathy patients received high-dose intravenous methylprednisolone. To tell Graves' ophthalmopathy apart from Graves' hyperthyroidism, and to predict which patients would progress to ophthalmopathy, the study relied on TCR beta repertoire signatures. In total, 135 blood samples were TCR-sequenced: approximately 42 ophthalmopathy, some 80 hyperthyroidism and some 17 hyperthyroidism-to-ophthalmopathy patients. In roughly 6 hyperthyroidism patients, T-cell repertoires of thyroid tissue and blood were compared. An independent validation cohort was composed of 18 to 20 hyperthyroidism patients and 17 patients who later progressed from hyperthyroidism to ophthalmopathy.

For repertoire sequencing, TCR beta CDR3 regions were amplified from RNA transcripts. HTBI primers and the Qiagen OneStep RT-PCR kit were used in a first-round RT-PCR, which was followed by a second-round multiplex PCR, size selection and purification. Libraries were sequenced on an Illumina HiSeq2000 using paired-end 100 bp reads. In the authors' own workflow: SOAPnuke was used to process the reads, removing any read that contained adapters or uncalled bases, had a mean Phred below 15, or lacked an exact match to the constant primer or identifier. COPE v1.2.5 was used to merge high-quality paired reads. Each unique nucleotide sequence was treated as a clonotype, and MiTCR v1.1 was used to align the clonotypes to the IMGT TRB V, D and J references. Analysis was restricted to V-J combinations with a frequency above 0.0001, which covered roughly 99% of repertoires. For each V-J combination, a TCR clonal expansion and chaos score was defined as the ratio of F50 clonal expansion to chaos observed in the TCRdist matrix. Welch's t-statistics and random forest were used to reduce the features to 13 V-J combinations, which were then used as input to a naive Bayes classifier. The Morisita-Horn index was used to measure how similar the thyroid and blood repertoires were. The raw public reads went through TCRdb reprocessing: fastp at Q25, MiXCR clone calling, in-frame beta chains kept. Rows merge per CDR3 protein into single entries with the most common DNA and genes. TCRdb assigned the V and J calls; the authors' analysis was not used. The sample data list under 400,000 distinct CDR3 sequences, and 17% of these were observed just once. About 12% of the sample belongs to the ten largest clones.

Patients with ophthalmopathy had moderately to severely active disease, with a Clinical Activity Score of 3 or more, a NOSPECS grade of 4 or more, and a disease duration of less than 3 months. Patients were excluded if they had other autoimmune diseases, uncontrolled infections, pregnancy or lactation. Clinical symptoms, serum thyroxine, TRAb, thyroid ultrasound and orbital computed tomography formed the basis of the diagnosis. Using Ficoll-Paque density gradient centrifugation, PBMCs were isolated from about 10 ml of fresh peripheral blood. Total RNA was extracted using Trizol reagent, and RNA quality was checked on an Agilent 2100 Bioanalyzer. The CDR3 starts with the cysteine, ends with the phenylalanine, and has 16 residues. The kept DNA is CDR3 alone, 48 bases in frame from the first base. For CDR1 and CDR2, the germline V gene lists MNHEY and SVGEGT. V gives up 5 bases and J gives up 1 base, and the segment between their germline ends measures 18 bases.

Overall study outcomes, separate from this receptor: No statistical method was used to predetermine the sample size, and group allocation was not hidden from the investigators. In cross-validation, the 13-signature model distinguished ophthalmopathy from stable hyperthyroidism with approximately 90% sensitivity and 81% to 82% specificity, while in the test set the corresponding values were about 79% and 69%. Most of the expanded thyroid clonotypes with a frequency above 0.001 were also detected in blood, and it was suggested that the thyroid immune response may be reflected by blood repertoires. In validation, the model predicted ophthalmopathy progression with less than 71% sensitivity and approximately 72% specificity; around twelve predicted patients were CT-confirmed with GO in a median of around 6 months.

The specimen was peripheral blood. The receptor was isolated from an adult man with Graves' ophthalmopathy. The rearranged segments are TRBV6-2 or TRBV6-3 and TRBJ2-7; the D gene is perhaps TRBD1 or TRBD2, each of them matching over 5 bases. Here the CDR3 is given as CASSPYGGTGSYEQYF. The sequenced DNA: TGTGCCAGCAGTCCCTACGGTGGGACGGGGTCCTACGAGCAGTACTTC.